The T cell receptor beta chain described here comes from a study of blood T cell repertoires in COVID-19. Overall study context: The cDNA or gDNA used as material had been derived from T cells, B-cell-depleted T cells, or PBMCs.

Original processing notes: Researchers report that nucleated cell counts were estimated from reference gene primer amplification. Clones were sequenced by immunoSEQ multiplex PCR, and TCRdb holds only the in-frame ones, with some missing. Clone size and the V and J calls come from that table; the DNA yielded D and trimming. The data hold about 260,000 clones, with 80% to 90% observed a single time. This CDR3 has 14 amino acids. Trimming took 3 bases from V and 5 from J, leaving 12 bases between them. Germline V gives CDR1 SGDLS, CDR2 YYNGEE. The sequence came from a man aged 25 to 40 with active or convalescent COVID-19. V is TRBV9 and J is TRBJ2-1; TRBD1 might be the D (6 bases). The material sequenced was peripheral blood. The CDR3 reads CASSEGDTDNEQFF. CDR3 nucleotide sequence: TGTGCCAGCAGCGAGGGGGACACAGACAATGAGCAGTTCTTC.